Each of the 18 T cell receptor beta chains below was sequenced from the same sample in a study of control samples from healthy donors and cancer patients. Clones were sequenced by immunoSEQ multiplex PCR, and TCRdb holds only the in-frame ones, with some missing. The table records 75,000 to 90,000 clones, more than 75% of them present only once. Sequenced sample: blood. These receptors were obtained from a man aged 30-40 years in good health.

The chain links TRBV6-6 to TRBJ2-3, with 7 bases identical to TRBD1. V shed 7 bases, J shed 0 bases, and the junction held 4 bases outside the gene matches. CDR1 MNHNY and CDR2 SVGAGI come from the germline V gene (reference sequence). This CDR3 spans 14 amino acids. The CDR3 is CASKGTASTDTQYF. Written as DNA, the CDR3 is TGTGCCAGCAAGGGGACAGCTAGCACAGATACGCAGTATTTT.

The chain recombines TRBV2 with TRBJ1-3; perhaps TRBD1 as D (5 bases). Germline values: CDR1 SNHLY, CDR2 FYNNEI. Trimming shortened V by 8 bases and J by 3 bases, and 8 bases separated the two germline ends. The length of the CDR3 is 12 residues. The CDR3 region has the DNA TGTGCCAGCGGGACGGATGGAAACACCATATATTTT. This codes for CASGTDGNTIYF.

The CDR3 nucleotides read TGTGCCAGTAGTATAGCAGGGGGCACTGGAAACACCATATATTTT. This encodes CASSIAGGTGNTIYF. This chain joins TRBV19 and TRBJ1-3; 8 bases fit TRBD1. V was clipped by 1 base and J by 2 bases; unmatched bases: 1. The CDR3 consists of 15 residues. The germline gives CDR1 LNHDA, CDR2 SQIVND (reference sequence).

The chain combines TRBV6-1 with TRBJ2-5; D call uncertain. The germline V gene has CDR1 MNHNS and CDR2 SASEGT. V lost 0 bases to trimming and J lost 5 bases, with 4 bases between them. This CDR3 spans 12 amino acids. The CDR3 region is CASSEAFETQYF. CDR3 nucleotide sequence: TGTGCCAGCAGTGAAGCATTTGAGACCCAGTACTTC.

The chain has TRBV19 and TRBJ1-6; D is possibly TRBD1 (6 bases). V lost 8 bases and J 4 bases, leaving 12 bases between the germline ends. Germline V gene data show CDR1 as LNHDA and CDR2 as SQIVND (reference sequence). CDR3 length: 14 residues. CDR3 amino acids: CASGGGMYNSPLHF. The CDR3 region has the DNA TGTGCCAGTGGGGGGGGCATGTATAATTCACCCCTCCACTTT. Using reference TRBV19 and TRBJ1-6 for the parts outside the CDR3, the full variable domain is DGGITQSPKYLFRKEGQNVTLSCEQNLNHDAMYWYRQDPGQGLRLIYYSQIVNDFQKGDIAEGYSVSREKKESFPLTVTSAQKNPTAFYLCASGGGMYNSPLHFGNGTRLTVT.

CDR3 loop: CASMWTVTSTDTQYF. The DNA of the CDR3 is TGTGCCAGCATGTGGACAGTTACTAGCACAGATACGCAGTATTTT. This chain joins TRBV2 and TRBJ2-3; possibly TRBD1 for D (6 bases). Germline V CDR1 and CDR2: SNHLY, FYNNEI. V was pared by 7 bases and J by 0 bases, with 14 bases between. The CDR3 is made up of 15 amino acids.

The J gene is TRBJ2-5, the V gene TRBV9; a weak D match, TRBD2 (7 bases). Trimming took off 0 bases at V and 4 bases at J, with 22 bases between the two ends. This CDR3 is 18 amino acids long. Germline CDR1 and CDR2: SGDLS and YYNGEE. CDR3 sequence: CASSVAPGQNPGGETQYF. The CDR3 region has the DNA TGTGCCAGCAGCGTAGCTCCCGGACAGAACCCGGGGGGAGAGACCCAGTACTTC.

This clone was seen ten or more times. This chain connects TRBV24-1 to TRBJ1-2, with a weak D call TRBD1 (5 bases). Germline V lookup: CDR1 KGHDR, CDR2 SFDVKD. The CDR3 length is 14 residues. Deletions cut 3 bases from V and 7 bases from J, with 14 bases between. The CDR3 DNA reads TGTGCCACCAGTGATCCAGGGTTAGGAGGTGGCTACACCTTC. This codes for CATSDPGLGGGYTF.

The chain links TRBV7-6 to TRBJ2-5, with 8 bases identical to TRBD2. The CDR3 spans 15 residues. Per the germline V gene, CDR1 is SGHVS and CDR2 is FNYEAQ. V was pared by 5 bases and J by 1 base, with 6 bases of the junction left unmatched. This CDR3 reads CASSPDGGVQETQYF. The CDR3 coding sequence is TGTGCCAGCAGCCCCGACGGGGGGGTCCAAGAGACCCAGTACTTC.

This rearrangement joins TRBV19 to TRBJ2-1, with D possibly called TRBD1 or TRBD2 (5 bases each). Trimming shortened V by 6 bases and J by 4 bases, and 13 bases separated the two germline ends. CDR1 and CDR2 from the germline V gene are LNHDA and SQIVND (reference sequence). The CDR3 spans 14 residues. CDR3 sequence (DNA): TGTGCCAGTAGAGACCAGGGACGGTACAATGAGCAGTTCTTC. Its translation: CASRDQGRYNEQFF.

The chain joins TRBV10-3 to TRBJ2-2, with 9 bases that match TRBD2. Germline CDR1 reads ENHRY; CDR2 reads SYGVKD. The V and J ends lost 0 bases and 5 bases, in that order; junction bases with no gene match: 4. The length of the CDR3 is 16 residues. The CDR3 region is CAISESKLAGTGELFF. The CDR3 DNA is TGTGCCATCAGTGAGTCGAAGCTAGCGGGGACCGGGGAGCTGTTTTTT.

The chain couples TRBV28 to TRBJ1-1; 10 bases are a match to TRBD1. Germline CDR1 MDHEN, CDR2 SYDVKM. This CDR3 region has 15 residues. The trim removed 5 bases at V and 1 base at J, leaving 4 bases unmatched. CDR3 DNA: TGTGCCAGCAGTCTTGGACAGGGGGAGAACACTGAAGCTTTCTTT. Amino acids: CASSLGQGENTEAFF.

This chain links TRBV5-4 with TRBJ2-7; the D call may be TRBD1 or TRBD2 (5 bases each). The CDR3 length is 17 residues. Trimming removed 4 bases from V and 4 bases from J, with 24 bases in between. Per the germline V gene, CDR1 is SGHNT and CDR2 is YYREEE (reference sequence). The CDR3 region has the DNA TGTGCCAGCAGCGCCGGGACCCGAGGATCCGGCGGGTACGAGCAGTACTTC. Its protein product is CASSAGTRGSGGYEQYF.

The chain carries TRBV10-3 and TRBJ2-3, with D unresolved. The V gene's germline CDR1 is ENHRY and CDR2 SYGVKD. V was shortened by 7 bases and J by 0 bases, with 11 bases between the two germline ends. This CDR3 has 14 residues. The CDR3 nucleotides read TGTGCCATCACCAACACGGAGAGCACAGATACGCAGTATTTT. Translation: CAITNTESTDTQYF.

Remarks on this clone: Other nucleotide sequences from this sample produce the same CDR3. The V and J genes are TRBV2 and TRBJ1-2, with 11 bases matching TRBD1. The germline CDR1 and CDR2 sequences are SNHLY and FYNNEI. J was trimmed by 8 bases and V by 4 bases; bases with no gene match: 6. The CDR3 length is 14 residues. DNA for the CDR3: TGTGCCAGCAGTGTTGGACAGGGGGCGGGGGGCTACACCTTC. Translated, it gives CASSVGQGAGGYTF.

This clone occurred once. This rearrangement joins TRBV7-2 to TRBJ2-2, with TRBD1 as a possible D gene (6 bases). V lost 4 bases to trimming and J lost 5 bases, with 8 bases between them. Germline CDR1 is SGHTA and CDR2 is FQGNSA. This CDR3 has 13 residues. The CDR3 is CASSSQGTGELFF. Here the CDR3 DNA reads TGTGCCAGCAGCTCACAGGGTACCGGGGAGCTGTTTTTT.

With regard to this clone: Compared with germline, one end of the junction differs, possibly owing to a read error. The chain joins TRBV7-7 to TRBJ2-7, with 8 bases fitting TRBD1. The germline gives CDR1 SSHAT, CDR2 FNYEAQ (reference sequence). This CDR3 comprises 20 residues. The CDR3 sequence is CASSLQQGGRQTRSSYEQYF. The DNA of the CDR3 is TGTGCTAGCAGCTTACAACAGGGGGGCCGGCAGACAAGAAGCTCCTACGAGCAGTACTTC.

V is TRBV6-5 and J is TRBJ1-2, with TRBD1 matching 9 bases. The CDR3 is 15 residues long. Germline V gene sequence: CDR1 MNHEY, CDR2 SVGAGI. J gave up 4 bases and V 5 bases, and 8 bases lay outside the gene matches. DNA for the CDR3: TGTGCCAGCAGTCCGGGACAGGGCACAAGCTATGGCTACACCTTC. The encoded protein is CASSPGQGTSYGYTF.